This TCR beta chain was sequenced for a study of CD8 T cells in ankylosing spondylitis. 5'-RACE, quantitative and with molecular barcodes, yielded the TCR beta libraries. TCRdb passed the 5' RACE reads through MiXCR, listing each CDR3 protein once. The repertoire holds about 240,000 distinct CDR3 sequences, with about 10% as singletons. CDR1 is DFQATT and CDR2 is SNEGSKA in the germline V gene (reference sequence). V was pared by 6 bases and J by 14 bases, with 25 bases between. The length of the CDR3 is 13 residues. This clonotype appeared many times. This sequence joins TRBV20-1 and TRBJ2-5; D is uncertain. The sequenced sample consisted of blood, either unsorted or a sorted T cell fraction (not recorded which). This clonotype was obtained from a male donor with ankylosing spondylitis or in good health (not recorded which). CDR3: CSAKPEMAFGYYF. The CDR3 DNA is TGCAGTGCCAAACCGGAGATGGCTTTTGGTTATTACTTC.